Reported below is one T cell receptor beta chain. Antigen specificity is unknown. All donors participated as healthy donors of bone marrow. V was pared by 5 bases and J by 0 bases, with 5 bases between. The V gene's germline CDR1 is SGHTA and CDR2 FQGNSA. The CDR3 has 13 residues. The PCR made use of 60 Vbeta and 13 Jbeta primers. The table came from immunoSEQ multiplex PCR; TCRdb's copy has only in-frame clones and leaves some out. The repertoire has 130,000 to 150,000 clones, approximately 80% of them found once; the top ten carry approximately 5.1%. This entry comes from a study of cytomegalovirus exposure and HLA in healthy donors. Findings of the study overall: Immune exposure information available was restricted to CMV serostatus. According to the study, 160 or so TCR beta chains were cytomegalovirus-associated.

The source is a male donor in good health and CMV-seronegative. Material for sequencing was PBMCs. The chain has TRBV7-2 and TRBJ2-1, with D uncertain. CDR3 DNA: TGTGCCAGCAGCCCGAGCTCCTACAATGAGCAGTTCTTC. Translation gives CASSPSSYNEQFF. Complete variable domain (other parts from reference TRBV7-2 and TRBJ2-1): GAGVSQSPSNKVTEKGKDVELRCDPISGHTALYWYRQSLGQGLEFLIYFQGNSAPDKSGLPSDRFSAERTGGSVSTLTIQRTQQEDSAVYLCASSPSSYNEQFFGPGTRLTVL.